This TCR beta chain was profiled in a study of spatial heterogeneity in lung cancer. Time point here: blood at routine non-recurrence follow-up after resection. Every TCR cDNA molecule bore a unique molecular identifier. Via MiXCR, TCRdb re-called the 5' RACE reads, giving one row per CDR3 protein. The sample holds under 20,000 distinct CDR3 sequences; 7% to 10% are singletons and the top ten take about 20%. In germline, CDR1 is SNHLY, CDR2 FYNNEI. This CDR3 has 14 residues. The ends lost 3 bases at V and 8 bases at J; junction bases unmatched: 10. The sequence was obtained from a male donor with early-stage non-small cell lung cancer. This chain connects TRBV2 to TRBJ2-7, with 7 bases aligning to TRBD1. The sequences come from PBMCs, collected at follow-up. CDR3 nucleotides: TGTGCCAGCAGTGAGGGACAGTCGACTACGAAGCAGTACTTC. Amino acid sequence: CASSEGQSTTKQYF.